This TCR beta chain was profiled in a study of OX40 agonist ivuxolimab in advanced cancers. This clone was detected a few times. The antigen remains undetermined. Findings of the study overall: Several nonresponders also turned out to have low normalized T-cell clonal expansion.

Some clones are missing from TCRdb's copy, which holds only in-frame ones; the method was immunoSEQ multiplex PCR. The data contain tens of thousands of clones, approximately 80% of them singletons. This receptor was taken from an adult with an advanced solid tumor such as melanoma, head and neck, liver or kidney cancer. This specimen consisted of CD4+ or CD8+ T cells sorted from blood, obtained in a trial of the OX40 agonist ivuxolimab.

The DNA for the CDR3 is TGTGCCAGCAGCTTACTAGCGGGGGTTGAGCAGTTCTTC. Translated: CASSLLAGVEQFF. The V call is TRBV6-6, the J call TRBJ2-1; 11 positions agree with TRBD2. This CDR3 has 13 amino acids. V was pared by 6 bases and J by 9 bases, with 4 bases of the junction left unmatched. Germline lookup yields CDR1 MNHNY and CDR2 SVGAGI (reference sequence).